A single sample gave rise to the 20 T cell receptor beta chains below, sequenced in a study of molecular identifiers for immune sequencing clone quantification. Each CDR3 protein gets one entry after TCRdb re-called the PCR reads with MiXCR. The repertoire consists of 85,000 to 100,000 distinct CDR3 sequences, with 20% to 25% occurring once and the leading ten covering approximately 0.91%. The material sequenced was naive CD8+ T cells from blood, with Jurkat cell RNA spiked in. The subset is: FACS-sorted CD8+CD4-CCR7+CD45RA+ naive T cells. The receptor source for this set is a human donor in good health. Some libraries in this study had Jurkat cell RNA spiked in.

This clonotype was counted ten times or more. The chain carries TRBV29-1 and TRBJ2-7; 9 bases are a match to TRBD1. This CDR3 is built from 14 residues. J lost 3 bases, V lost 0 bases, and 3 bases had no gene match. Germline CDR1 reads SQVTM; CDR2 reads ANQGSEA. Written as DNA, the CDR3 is TGCAGCGTTGAAGATCGACAGGGGGTCTACGAGCAGTACTTC. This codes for CSVEDRQGVYEQYF.

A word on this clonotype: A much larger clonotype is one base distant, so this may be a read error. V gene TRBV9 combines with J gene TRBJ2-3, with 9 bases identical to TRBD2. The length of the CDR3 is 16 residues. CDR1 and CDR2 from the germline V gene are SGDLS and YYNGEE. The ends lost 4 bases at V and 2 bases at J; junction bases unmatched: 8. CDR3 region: CASSPGLAGATDTQYF. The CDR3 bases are TGTGCCAGCAGCCCCGGGTTAGCGGGGGCCACAGATACGCAGTATTTT.

The CDR3 sequence is CASSKGLSGQFF. CDR3 in DNA: TGTGCCAGCAGCAAGGGCTTATCTGGGCAGTTCTTC. This chain connects TRBV11-2 to TRBJ2-1; no clear D. Trimming stripped 5 bases from V and 12 bases from J, with 14 bases between. Germline V gene data show CDR1 as SGHAT and CDR2 as FQNNGV. The CDR3 contains 12 residues.

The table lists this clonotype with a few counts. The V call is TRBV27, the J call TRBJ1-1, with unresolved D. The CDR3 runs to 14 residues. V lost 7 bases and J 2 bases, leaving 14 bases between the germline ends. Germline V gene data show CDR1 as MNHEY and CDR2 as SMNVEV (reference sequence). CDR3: CASNVRAENTEAFF. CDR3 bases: TGTGCCAGCAACGTAAGAGCGGAAAACACTGAAGCTTTCTTT.

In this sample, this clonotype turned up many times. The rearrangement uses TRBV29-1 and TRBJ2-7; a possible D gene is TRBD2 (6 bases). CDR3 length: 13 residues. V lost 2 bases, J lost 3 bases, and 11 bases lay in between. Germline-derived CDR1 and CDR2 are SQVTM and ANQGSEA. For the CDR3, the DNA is TGCAGCGTTGAACGGGACTGGATCTACGAGCAGTACTTC. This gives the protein CSVERDWIYEQYF.

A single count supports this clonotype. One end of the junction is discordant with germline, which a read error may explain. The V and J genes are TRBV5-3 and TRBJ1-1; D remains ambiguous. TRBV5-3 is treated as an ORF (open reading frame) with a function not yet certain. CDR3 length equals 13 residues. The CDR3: CASSLDLNTDSFF. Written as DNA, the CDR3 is TGTGCCAGCAGCTTGGATCTAAACACTGATTCTTTCTTT.

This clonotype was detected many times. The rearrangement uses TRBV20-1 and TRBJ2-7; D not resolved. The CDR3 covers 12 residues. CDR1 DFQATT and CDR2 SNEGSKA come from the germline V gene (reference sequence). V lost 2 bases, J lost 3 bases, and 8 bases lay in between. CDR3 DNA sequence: TGCAGTGCTAGACCTGACGGCTACGAGCAGTACTTC. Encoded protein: CSARPDGYEQYF.

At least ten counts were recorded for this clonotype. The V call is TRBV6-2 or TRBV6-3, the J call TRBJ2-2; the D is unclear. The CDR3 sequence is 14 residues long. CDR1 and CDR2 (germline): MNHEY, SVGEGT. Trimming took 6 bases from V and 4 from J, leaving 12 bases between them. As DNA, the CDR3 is TGTGCCAGCAGGACACCTCCCGGCACCGGGGAGCTGTTTTTT. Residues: CASRTPPGTGELFF.

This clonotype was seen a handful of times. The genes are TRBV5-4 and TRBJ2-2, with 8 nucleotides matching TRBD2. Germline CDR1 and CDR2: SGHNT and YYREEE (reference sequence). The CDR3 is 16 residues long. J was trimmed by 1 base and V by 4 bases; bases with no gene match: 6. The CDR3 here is CASSPWSGGNTGELFF. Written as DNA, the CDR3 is TGTGCCAGCAGCCCCTGGAGCGGGGGGAACACCGGGGAGCTGTTTTTT.

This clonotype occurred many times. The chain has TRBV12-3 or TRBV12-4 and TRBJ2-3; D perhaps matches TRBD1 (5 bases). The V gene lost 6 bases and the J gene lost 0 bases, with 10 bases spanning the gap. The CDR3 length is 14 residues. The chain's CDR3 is CASSRADSTDTQYF. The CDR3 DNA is TGTGCCAGCAGCAGGGCGGATAGCACAGATACGCAGTATTTT.

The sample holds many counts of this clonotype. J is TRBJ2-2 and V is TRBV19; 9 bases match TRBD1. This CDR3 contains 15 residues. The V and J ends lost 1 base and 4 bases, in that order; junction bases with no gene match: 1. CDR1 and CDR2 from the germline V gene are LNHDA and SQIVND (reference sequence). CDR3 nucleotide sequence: TGTGCCAGTAGTATAGGGACAGGGGCCACCGGGGAGCTGTTTTTT. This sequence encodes CASSIGTGATGELFF.

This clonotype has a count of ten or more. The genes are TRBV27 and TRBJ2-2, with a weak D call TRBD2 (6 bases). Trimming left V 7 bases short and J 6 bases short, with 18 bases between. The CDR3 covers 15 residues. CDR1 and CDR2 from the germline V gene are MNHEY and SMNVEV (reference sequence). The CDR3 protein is CASTPGLLVAGELFF. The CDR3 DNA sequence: TGTGCCAGCACACCGGGACTGCTTGTTGCCGGGGAGCTGTTTTTT.

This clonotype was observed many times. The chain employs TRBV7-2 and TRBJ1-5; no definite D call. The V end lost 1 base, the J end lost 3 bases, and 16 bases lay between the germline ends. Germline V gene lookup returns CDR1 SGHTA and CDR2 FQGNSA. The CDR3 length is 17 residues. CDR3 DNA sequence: TGTGCCAGCAGCTTAGTGGGTCCCTACGGGGACAATCAGCCCCAGCATTTT. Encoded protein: CASSLVGPYGDNQPQHF.

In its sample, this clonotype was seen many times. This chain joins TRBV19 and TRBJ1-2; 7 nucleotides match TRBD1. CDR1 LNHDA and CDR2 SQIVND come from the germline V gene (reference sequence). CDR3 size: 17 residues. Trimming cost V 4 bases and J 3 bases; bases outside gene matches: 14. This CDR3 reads CASSTHLQGKEDYGYTF. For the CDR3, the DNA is TGTGCCAGTAGTACCCACCTACAGGGGAAGGAGGACTATGGCTACACCTTC.

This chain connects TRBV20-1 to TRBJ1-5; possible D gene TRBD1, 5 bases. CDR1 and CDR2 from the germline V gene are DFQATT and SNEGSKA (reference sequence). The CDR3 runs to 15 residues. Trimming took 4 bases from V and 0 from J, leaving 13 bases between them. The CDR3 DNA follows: TGCAGTGCTACGGACAAGTATAATAGCAATCAGCCCCAGCATTTT. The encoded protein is CSATDKYNSNQPQHF.

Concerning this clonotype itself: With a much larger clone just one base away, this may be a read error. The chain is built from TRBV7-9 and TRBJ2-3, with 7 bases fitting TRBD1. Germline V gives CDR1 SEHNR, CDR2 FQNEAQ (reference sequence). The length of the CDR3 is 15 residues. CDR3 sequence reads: CASSSKTGSTGTQYF. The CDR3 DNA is TGTGCCAGCAGCTCTAAGACAGGGAGCACAGGTACGCAGTATTTT.

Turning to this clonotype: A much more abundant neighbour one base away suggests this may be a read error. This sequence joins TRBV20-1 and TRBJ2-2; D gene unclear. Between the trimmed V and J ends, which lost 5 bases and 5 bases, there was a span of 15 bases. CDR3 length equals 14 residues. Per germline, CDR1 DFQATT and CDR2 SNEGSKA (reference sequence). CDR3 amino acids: CSAGGATETGELFF. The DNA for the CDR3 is TGCAGTGCTGGCGGTGCCACTGAGACCGGGGAGCTGTTTTTT.

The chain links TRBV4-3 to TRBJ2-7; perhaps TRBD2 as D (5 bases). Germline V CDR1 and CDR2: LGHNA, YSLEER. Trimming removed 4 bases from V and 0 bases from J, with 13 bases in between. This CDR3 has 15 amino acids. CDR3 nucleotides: TGCGCCAGCAGCCCGGGGAGCGGACCCTCCTACGAGCAGTACTTC. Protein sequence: CASSPGSGPSYEQYF.

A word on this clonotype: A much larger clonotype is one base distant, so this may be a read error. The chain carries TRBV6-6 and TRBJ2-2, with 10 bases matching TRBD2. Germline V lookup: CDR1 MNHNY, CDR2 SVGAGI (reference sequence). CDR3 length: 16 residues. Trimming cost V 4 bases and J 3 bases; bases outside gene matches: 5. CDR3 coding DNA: TGTGCCAGCAGTTGCTTAGCGGGAGGCTACACCGGGGAGCTGTTTTTT. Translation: CASSCLAGGYTGELFF.

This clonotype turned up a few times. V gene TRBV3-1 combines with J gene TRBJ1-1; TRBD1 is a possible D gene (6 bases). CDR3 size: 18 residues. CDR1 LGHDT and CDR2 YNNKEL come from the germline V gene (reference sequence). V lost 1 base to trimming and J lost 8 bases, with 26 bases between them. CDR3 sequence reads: CASSQVRGRGTTGGEAFF. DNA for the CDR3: TGTGCCAGCAGCCAAGTGCGGGGGAGGGGGACAACCGGCGGGGAAGCTTTCTTT.